A single sample is the source of the 24 T cell receptor beta chains below, sequenced in a study of tumor-infiltrating lymphocytes in oesophageal squamous cell carcinoma. TCRdb passed the PCR reads through MiXCR, listing each CDR3 protein once. This sample carries 9,500 to 11,000 distinct CDR3 sequences, around 53% of them seen once, and the ten largest clones take under 20%. The specimen was esophageal tumor tissue. These receptors were taken from a female donor with esophageal squamous cell carcinoma.

Comments on this clonotype: Likely a read error: the CDR3 ends without its conserved phenylalanine or tryptophan. The limits of the CDR3 on the DNA are not certain, so only TCRdb's listed CDR3 is given. The gene calls are TRBV11-3 and TRBJ2-3; no DNA check was done on the table's D call, TRBD1. The CDR3 adds up to 17 amino acids, both ends counted. Germline V CDR1 and CDR2: SGHNT, YENEEA. The CDR3 here is CASSLGEQGSAGYTFGS.

Comments on this clonotype: One end of the junction varies from germline; a read error may be responsible. The rearrangement links TRBV7-6 to TRBJ2-5; tentative D call: TRBD2 (5 bases). The CDR3 sequence is 14 residues long. Germline CDR1 is SGHVS and CDR2 is FNYEAQ. For the CDR3, the DNA is TGTGCTAGCAGCTCTACGGGGTATCAAGAGACCCAGTACTTC. Amino acids: CASSSTGYQETQYF.

The sample holds many counts of this clonotype. The V gene is TRBV7-9, the J gene TRBJ1-5; the D is unclear. Germline-derived CDR1 and CDR2 are SEHNR and FQNEAQ (reference sequence). CDR3 length: 12 residues. V lost 1 base to trimming and J lost 7 bases, with 5 bases between them. This CDR3 is CASSLDTQPQHF. The CDR3 DNA is TGTGCCAGCAGCTTAGATACCCAGCCCCAGCATTTT.

This clonotype is labeled as medium-sized (0.01 to 0.1%). This chain connects TRBV2 to TRBJ2-3; D is uncertain. This CDR3 is built from 15 residues. Germline-derived CDR1 and CDR2 are SNHLY and FYNNEI. The V end lost 6 bases, the J end lost 7 bases, and 20 bases lay between the germline ends. The CDR3: CASSQPGRSVNTQYF. CDR3 DNA sequence: TGTGCCAGCAGCCAACCGGGTCGATCGGTGAATACGCAGTATTTT.

J is TRBJ2-4 and V is TRBV6-6, with D possibly TRBD2 on 5 matching bases. V was trimmed by 2 bases and J by 13 bases, leaving 24 bases between them. Germline CDR1 reads MNHNY; CDR2 reads SVGAGI (reference sequence). The length of the CDR3 is 16 residues. As DNA, the CDR3 is TGTGCCAGCAGTTACAGCGGCAGGACCAACCGAAGAGAGCAGTACTTC. Translating gives CASSYSGRTNRREQYF.

This clonotype was seen a few times. The chain is built from TRBV24-1 and TRBJ2-3; 8 bases map to TRBD2. The end of the DNA is better explained by TRBJ2-1, so the J call may be wrong. Germline V gene data show CDR1 as KGHDR and CDR2 as SFDVKD. The CDR3 is 16 residues long. The CDR3 loop is CATSDPQGLERNEQFF. For the CDR3, the DNA is TGTGCCACCAGTGATCCGCAGGGACTAGAACGGAATGAGCAGTTCTTC.

This clonotype was seen a few times. V usage is TRBV2 and J usage is TRBJ1-1, with D uncertain. The ends were cut back, 8 bases at V and 3 bases at J, with 7 bases in the middle. Germline values: CDR1 SNHLY, CDR2 FYNNEI. The CDR3 has 11 amino acids. CDR3: CASGIHTEAFF. The CDR3 coding sequence is TGTGCCAGCGGAATCCACACTGAAGCTTTCTTT.

The chain combines TRBV7-6 with TRBJ2-6; no definite D call. The CDR3 totals 16 residues. Germline CDR1 is SGHVS and CDR2 is FNYEAQ. Trimming pared 1 base from V and 2 bases from J, leaving 9 bases between. The CDR3 protein is CASSLEYKAGANVLTF. CDR3 bases: TGTGCCAGCAGCTTAGAGTACAAGGCTGGGGCCAACGTCCTGACTTTC.

This clonotype was seen only a few times. The chain links TRBV7-6 to TRBJ2-2; 7 nucleotides agree with TRBD2. Germline values: CDR1 SGHVS, CDR2 FNYEAQ. This CDR3 has 16 residues. V gave up 0 bases and J gave up 1 base; unmatched junction bases: 2. The CDR3 DNA reads TGTGCCAGCAGCTTAGCGGCTAGCGGGAACACCGGGGAGCTGTTTTTT. Encoded protein: CASSLAASGNTGELFF.

In this sample, this clonotype turned up a few times. The chain uses TRBV7-6 and TRBJ2-7; D may be TRBD1 (6 bases). Germline V gene sequence: CDR1 SGHVS, CDR2 FNYEAQ. The CDR3 sequence is 14 residues long. Trimming removed 5 bases at V and 7 bases at J, with 18 bases between. Here the CDR3 reads CASSLRGNLGEQYF. Here the CDR3 DNA reads TGTGCCAGCAGCCTCAGGGGTAACCTGGGGGAGCAGTACTTC. The variable domain in full, completed from reference TRBV7-6 and TRBJ2-7, reads GAGVSQSPRYKVTKRGQDVALRCDPISGHVSLYWYRQALGQGPEFLTYFNYEAQQDKSGLPNDRFSAERPEGSISTLTIQRTEQRDSAMYRCASSLRGNLGEQYFGPGTRLTVT.

The V call is TRBV7-6, the J call TRBJ2-3, with D perhaps matching TRBD1 (6 bases). The CDR3 consists of 16 residues. CDR1 is SGHVS and CDR2 is FNYEAQ in the germline V gene. The V end lost 8 bases, the J end lost 1 base, and 19 bases lay between the germline ends. CDR3 nucleotide sequence: TGTGCCAGCCGTTCCGGGACACACTCCGGCACAGATACGCAGTATTTT. It translates to CASRSGTHSGTDTQYF.

This clonotype came up a few times. CDR3 coding DNA: TGTGCCAGCAGCCATCTAGCGGGGTACTCCAATGAGCAGTTCTTC. Residues: CASSHLAGYSNEQFF. The rearrangement uses TRBV7-2 and TRBJ2-1; 9 positions agree with TRBD2. V was pared by 5 bases and J by 6 bases, with 8 bases of the junction left unmatched. Germline V lookup: CDR1 SGHTA, CDR2 FQGNSA. The CDR3 has 15 residues.

The V call is TRBV27, the J call TRBJ2-1, with D tentatively TRBD2 (7 bases). The CDR3 is 14 residues long. V was pared by 8 bases and J by 3 bases, with 14 bases between. Germline CDR1 is MNHEY and CDR2 is SMNVEV (reference sequence). CDR3 region: CASWRGGDYNEQFF. For the CDR3, the DNA is TGTGCCAGCTGGAGGGGGGGAGACTACAATGAGCAGTTCTTC.

CDR3 nucleotide sequence: TGTGCCAGCAGTTACGGACAGGGGGGCTACACCTTC. Protein sequence: CASSYGQGGYTF. This chain uses TRBV6-6 with TRBJ1-2; 9 nucleotides line up with TRBD1. V lost 2 bases to trimming and J lost 8 bases; unmatched junction nucleotides: 0. Germline CDR1 MNHNY, CDR2 SVGAGI (reference sequence). This CDR3 is 12 amino acids long.

The chain's CDR3 is CASSESQGTEAFF. In nucleotides, the CDR3 is TGCGCCAGCAGTGAGTCACAGGGGACTGAAGCTTTCTTT. The V call is TRBV10-1, the J call TRBJ1-1; 7 bases agree with TRBD1. The CDR3 sequence is 13 residues long. J lost 5 bases, V lost 0 bases, and 0 bases had no gene match. Germline loops: CDR1 WNHNN, CDR2 SYGVQD (reference sequence).

The gene calls are TRBV6-6 and TRBJ2-3, with TRBD2 identical over 12 bases. Near its end, the DNA agrees better with TRBJ2-1, so the J call may be wrong. The germline V gene encodes CDR1 MNHNY and CDR2 SVGAGI (reference sequence). The CDR3 runs to 16 residues. CDR3 sequence reads: CASSLTTSGSVDEQFF. The CDR3 DNA reads as TGTGCCAGCAGTCTCACGACTAGCGGGAGTGTCGATGAGCAGTTCTTC.

This clonotype has just a few counts. The chain has TRBV7-2 and TRBJ1-2; 10 bases agree with TRBD1. The CDR3 has 14 amino acids. Trimming removed 5 bases from V and 4 bases from J; junction bases left unmatched: 4. The germline gives CDR1 SGHTA, CDR2 FQGNSA. CDR3 nucleotide sequence: TGTGCCAGCAGCCTGGGACAGGGGAGCTATGGCTACACCTTC. Its translation is CASSLGQGSYGYTF. Drawing the rest from reference TRBV7-2 and TRBJ1-2, the complete variable domain is GAGVSQSPSNKVTEKGKDVELRCDPISGHTALYWYRQSLGQGLEFLIYFQGNSAPDKSGLPSDRFSAERTGGSVSTLTIQRTQQEDSAVYLCASSLGQGSYGYTFGSGTRLTVV.

CDR3 in DNA: TGTGCCAGCAGCGGTGCCGGGACAGGAGTAGATGGCTACACCTTC. Protein: CASSGAGTGVDGYTF. The chain recombines TRBV6-1 with TRBJ1-2, with 8 bases fitting TRBD1. The J segment lost 6 bases and the V segment lost 6 bases, leaving 12 bases of the junction unmatched. CDR1 is MNHNS and CDR2 is SASEGT in the germline V gene. This CDR3 has 15 amino acids.

The rearrangement joins TRBV6-1 to TRBJ2-7; the match to TRBD1 covers 11 bases. TRBJ2-1 explains the end of the DNA better; the J call may be wrong. This CDR3 is 16 amino acids long. The germline CDR1 and CDR2 sequences are MNHNS and SASEGT. The CDR3 is CASSVGTGGSYNEQFF. CDR3 DNA sequence: TGTGCCAGCAGTGTTGGGACAGGGGGCTCCTACAATGAGCAGTTCTTC.

The chain couples TRBV6-6 to TRBJ2-6; D is ambiguous. Germline V lookup: CDR1 MNHNY, CDR2 SVGAGI (reference sequence). V lost 0 bases, J lost 2 bases, and 8 bases lay in between. This CDR3 spans 16 amino acids. CDR3: CASSYSGSPGANVLTF. The CDR3 DNA is TGTGCCAGCAGTTACTCCGGGTCCCCTGGGGCCAACGTCCTGACTTTC.

A remark on this clonotype: One end of the junction varies from germline; a read error may be responsible. This chain links TRBV5-4 with TRBJ2-3, with D maybe TRBD2 (5 bases). The CDR3 runs 13 residues. Germline CDR1 SGHNT, CDR2 YYREEE (reference sequence). This chain's CDR3 is CASSATRSDEQFF. The CDR3, as DNA: TGTGCCAGCAGCGCCACTAGGTCGGATGAGCAGTTCTTT.

The V and J genes are TRBV7-8 and TRBJ2-5; 8 nucleotides line up with TRBD2. The CDR3 extends over 15 amino acids. The trim removed 1 base at V and 5 bases at J, leaving 6 bases unmatched. Looked up from germline, CDR1 is SGHVS and CDR2 is FQNEAQ. CDR3 DNA sequence: TGTGCCAGCAGCTTAGACGGGGGGGCCGGCGAGACCCAGTACTTC. Encoded protein: CASSLDGGAGETQYF.

V gene TRBV11-2 combines with J gene TRBJ1-4; maybe TRBD1 (6 bases). The better agreement between TRBJ2-2 and the DNA end casts doubt on the J call. CDR3 length: 14 residues. CDR1 and CDR2 from the germline V gene are SGHAT and FQNNGV. The CDR3 DNA sequence: TGTGCCAGCAGCTCAGGACAGACCACCGGGGAGCTGTTTTTT. It is translated as CASSSGQTTGELFF.

On this clonotype: One end of the junction varies from germline; a read error may be responsible. This chain uses TRBV7-6 with TRBJ2-5; TRBD1 matches at 8 bases. The CDR3 runs 14 residues. The germline CDR1 and CDR2 sequences are SGHVS and FNYEAQ. The CDR3 DNA reads as TGTGCTAGCAGCCAAGGACAGGGCCAAGAGACCCAGTACTTC. Translating it yields CASSQGQGQETQYF.